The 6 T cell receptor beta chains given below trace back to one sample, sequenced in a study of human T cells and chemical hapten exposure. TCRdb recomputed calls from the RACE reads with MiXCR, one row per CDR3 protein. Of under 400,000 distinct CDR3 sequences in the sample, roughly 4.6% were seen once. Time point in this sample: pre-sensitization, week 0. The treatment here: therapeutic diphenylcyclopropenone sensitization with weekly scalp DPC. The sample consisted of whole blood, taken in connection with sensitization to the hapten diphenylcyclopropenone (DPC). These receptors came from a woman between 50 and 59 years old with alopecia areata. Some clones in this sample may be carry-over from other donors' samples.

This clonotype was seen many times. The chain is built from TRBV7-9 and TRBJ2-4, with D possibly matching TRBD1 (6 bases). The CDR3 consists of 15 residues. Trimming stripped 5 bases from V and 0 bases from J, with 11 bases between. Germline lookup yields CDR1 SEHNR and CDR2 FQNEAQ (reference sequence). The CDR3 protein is CASSEGGIAKNIQYF. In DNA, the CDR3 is TGTGCCAGCAGCGAAGGGGGTATAGCCAAAAACATTCAGTACTTC.

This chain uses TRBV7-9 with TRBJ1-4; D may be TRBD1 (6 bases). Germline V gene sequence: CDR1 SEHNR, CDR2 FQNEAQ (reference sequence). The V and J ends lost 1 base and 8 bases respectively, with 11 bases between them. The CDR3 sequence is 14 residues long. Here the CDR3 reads CASSLVGAEEKLFF. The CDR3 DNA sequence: TGTGCCAGCAGCTTAGTGGGGGCGGAAGAAAAACTGTTTTTT.

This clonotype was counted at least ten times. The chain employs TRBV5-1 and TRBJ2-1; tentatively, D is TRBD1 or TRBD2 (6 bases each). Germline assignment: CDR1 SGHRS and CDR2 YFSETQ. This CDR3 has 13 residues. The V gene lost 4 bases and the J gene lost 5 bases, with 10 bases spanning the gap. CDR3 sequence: CASSGGGNNEQFF. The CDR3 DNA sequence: TGCGCCAGCAGCGGAGGGGGGAACAATGAGCAGTTCTTC. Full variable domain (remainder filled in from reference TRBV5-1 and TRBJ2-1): KAGVTQTPRYLIKTRGQQVTLSCSPISGHRSVSWYQQTPGQGLQFLFEYFSETQRNKGNFPGRFSGRQFSNSRSEMNVSTLELGDSALYLCASSGGGNNEQFFGPGTRLTVL.

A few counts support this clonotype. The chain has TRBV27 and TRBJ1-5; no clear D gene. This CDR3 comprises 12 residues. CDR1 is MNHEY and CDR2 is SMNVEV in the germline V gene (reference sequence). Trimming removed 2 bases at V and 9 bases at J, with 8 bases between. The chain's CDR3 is CASSLRGSPQHF. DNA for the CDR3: TGTGCCAGCAGTTTACGGGGTTCGCCCCAGCATTTT.

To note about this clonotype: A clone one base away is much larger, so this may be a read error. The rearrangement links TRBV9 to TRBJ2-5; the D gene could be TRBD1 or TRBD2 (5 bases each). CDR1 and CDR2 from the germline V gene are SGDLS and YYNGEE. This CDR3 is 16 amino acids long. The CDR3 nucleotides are TGTGTCAGCAGCGGACAAGACAGTAGCTGGCAAGAGACCCAGTACTTC. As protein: CVSSGQDSSWQETQYF.

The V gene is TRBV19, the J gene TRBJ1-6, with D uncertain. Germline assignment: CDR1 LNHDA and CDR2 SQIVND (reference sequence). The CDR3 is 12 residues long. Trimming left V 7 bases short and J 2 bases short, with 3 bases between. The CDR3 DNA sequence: TGTGCCAGTAACGCCTATAATTCACCCCTCCACTTT. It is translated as CASNAYNSPLHF.